This T cell receptor (beta chain) comes out of a study of T cell changes during pregnancy in multiple sclerosis. Sequencing was performed with immunoSEQ multiplex PCR; in TCRdb, only in-frame clones are kept and a portion is missing. The table has about 27,000 clones, approximately 89% seen once. Sequenced here: CD8+ T cells from peripheral blood mononuclear cells, sampled in the first trimester of pregnancy. The clonotype originates from a female donor in good health, enrolled as a control in a pregnancy study.

The CDR3, as DNA: TGTGCCAGCTCACCATCTGGGCGCGTGGACTCTGAAGCTTTCTTT. It encodes CASSPSGRVDSEAFF. The rearrangement links TRBV18 to TRBJ1-1; D gene unclear. Germline V CDR1 and CDR2: KGHSH, LQKENI. This CDR3 spans 15 amino acids. V gave up 2 bases and J gave up 6 bases, with 16 bases separating them.